This TCR beta chain was identified during a study of blood T cell repertoires in COVID-19. Study details: PBMCs, B-cell-depleted T cells, or T cells were the source of the cDNA or gDNA that made up the material.

Recruits, aged roughly 18 to 95 years, lived in 24 US areas. Sequenced by immunoSEQ multiplex PCR; TCRdb stores in-frame clones only, minus some. The sample includes about 480,000 clones, 88% of them seen just once. The TCR was taken from a woman between 40 and 50 years old who had recovered from COVID-19. The specimen sequenced was PBMCs or T cells enriched from blood (not recorded which).

DNA for the CDR3: TGTGCCAGCAGCGTAGACAGCGGGAGAGGAGAGACCCAGTACTTC. This gives the protein CASSVDSGRGETQYF. The genes are TRBV9 and TRBJ2-5, with TRBD2 matching 8 bases. The germline V gene has CDR1 SGDLS and CDR2 YYNGEE. The V segment lost 0 bases and the J segment 4 bases; nucleotides outside the gene matches: 5. This CDR3 comprises 15 residues.